This T cell receptor (beta chain) was observed in a study of blood T cell repertoires in COVID-19. Study information: COVID-19 samples, acute and convalescent, were from the United States, Italy and Spain. T cells, B-cell-depleted T cells, or PBMCs provided the cDNA or gDNA that served as material.

The CDR3 spans 15 residues. The V end lost 2 bases, the J end lost 5 bases, and 10 bases lay between the germline ends. Germline V CDR1 and CDR2: SNHLY, FYNNEI. Method: immunoSEQ multiplex PCR; TCRdb's copy keeps in-frame clones and lacks some. The sample contains approximately 300,000 clones, around 89% of which appear only once. This TCR derives from a man aged 30-40 years with acute or convalescent COVID-19. The chain uses TRBV2 and TRBJ1-6; D is ambiguous. Sequencing was performed on peripheral blood. CDR3 protein: CASSERWTNNSPLHF. The CDR3 DNA reads TGTGCCAGCAGTGAAAGGTGGACTAATAATTCACCCCTCCACTTT.